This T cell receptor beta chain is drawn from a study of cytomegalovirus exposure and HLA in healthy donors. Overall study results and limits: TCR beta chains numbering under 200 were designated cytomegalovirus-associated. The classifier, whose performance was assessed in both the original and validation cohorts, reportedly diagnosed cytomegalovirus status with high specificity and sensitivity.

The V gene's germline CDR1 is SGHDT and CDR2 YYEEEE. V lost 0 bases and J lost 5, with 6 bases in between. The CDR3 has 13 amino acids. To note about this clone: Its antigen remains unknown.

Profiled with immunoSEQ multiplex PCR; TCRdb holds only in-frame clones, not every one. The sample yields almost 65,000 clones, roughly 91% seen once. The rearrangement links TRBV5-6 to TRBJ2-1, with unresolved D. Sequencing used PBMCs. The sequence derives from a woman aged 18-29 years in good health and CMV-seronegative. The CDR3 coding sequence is TGTGCCAGCAGCTTGGACAGAAACAATGAGCAGTTCTTC. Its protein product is CASSLDRNNEQFF.